This entry features one TCR beta chain sequence. The data derive from a study of blood T cell repertoires in COVID-19. Study overall: The United States, Italy and Spain were the sources of the acute and convalescent COVID-19 samples. PBMCs, B-cell-depleted T cells, or T cells provided the cDNA or gDNA that made up the material.

As processed by the authors: Counts of nucleated cells, estimated from reference gene primer amplification, were obtained. Clones were sequenced by immunoSEQ multiplex PCR, and TCRdb holds only the in-frame ones, with some missing. D and trimming come from the DNA, and the V and J calls and clone size come from that table. This sample has roughly 60,000 clones, with 70% to 90% found just once. The CDR3 totals 13 residues. Trimming cost V 5 bases and J 5 bases, with 12 bases left between them. Germline values: CDR1 SGHNT, CDR2 YENEEA. This clonotype originated in a man older than 75 with acute or convalescent COVID-19. The sequenced sample was peripheral blood. V usage is TRBV11-3 and J usage is TRBJ1-1, with D perhaps TRBD1 (6 bases). CDR3 protein: CASSLGGWTEAFF. The DNA of the CDR3 is TGTGCCAGCAGCCTTGGGGGCTGGACTGAAGCTTTCTTT.